This T cell receptor beta chain is from a study of blood T cell repertoires in COVID-19. Study-level background: Material from acute and convalescent COVID-19 was sourced from the United States, Italy and Spain. PBMCs, B-cell-depleted T cells, or T cells were the source of the cDNA or gDNA that made up the material.

The CDR3 length is 13 residues. CDR1 and CDR2 (germline): SGHDN, FVKESK. The V gene lost 0 bases and the J gene lost 5 bases, with 8 bases spanning the gap. In the source study's methods: Nucleated cell number was recorded as an estimate derived from reference gene primer amplification. Clones were read by immunoSEQ multiplex PCR, and TCRdb kept only the in-frame ones, dropping some. Clone size and the V and J calls come from that table; the DNA yielded D and trimming. The sample shows some 160,000 clones, roughly 80% of them seen only once. The TCR comes from a human donor in a cohort sampled during active COVID-19. The chain combines TRBV14 with TRBJ2-7; possible D gene TRBD1, 7 bases. Sequencing was done on a sample of peripheral blood. The CDR3 loop reads CASSQDRGDEQYF. The CDR3 DNA reads TGTGCCAGCAGCCAAGACAGGGGGGACGAGCAGTACTTC.